Each of the 16 T cell receptor beta chains below was sequenced from the same sample in a study of molecular identifiers for immune sequencing clone quantification. TCRdb fed the PCR reads into MiXCR, producing one record per CDR3 protein. Of 300,000 to 350,000 distinct CDR3 sequences listed, over 20% are singletons. Input material: naive CD8+ T cells from blood, with Jurkat cell RNA spiked in. Subset: FACS-sorted CD8+CD4-CCR7+CD45RA+ naive T cells. Every receptor here comes from a human donor in good health. Some libraries in this study had Jurkat cell RNA spiked in.

This clonotype has ten or more counts. The gene calls are TRBV6-5 and TRBJ2-3, with D perhaps TRBD2 (5 bases). Deletions cut 0 bases from V and 5 bases from J, with 18 bases between. The V gene's germline CDR1 is MNHEY and CDR2 SVGAGI. This CDR3 has 17 residues. The CDR3 reads CASSYSGEPKFVDTQYF. CDR3 bases: TGTGCCAGCAGTTACTCCGGGGAGCCCAAATTTGTAGATACGCAGTATTTT.

This clonotype was counted many times. J is TRBJ1-1 and V is TRBV6-5; weak D call: TRBD1 (5 bases). V was cut by 5 bases and J by 2 bases, with 18 bases left in between. This CDR3 is 16 amino acids long. Germline-derived CDR1 and CDR2 are MNHEY and SVGAGI. DNA for the CDR3: TGTGCCAGCAGTGCCCATATAGGGGAGGGAAACACTGAAGCTTTCTTT. Protein: CASSAHIGEGNTEAFF.

A word on this clonotype: This could be a read error, since a much larger clone is one nucleotide away. The rearrangement uses TRBV5-4 and TRBJ1-3; D remains unclear. There are 15 residues in the CDR3. Germline V gene data show CDR1 as SGHNT and CDR2 as YYREEE (reference sequence). V lost 4 bases and J lost 4, with 15 bases in between. CDR3 in amino acids: CASSGILGSGNTIYF. As DNA, the CDR3 is TGTGCCAGCAGCGGGATTTTGGGGTCCGGAAACACCATATATTTT.

There are many counts of this clonotype. The genes are TRBV7-9 and TRBJ2-5, with 12 bases that match TRBD2. The V gene end was trimmed by 9 bases and the J gene end by 1 base; junction bases not matched to a gene: 6. This CDR3 has 15 residues. CDR1 is SEHNR and CDR2 is FQNEAQ in the germline V gene (reference sequence). DNA of the CDR3: TGTGCCAGTCTACTAGCGGGAGGCCCCCAAGAGACCCAGTACTTC. Protein product: CASLLAGGPQETQYF.

This clonotype was counted at least ten times. The J gene is TRBJ2-1, the V gene TRBV3-1; D gene unclear. Deletions cut 8 bases from V and 5 bases from J, with 13 bases between. The CDR3 consists of 13 residues. Germline V CDR1 and CDR2: LGHDT, YNNKEL (reference sequence). CDR3 coding DNA: TGTGCCAGCTTAGACTCTCTCCACAATGAGCAGTTCTTC. Its protein product is CASLDSLHNEQFF.

This clonotype was seen more than once but under ten times. V and J are TRBV11-2 and TRBJ2-7; 7 bases are shared with TRBD1. J lost 6 bases, V lost 5 bases, and 10 bases had no gene match. CDR1 is SGHAT, CDR2 FQNNGV, per germline. The CDR3 covers 14 residues. This chain's CDR3 is CASSLPTGTGEQYF. The CDR3 DNA sequence: TGTGCCAGCAGCCTCCCGACAGGGACGGGCGAGCAGTACTTC.

The chain employs TRBV27 and TRBJ2-3; TRBD2 matches at 16 bases. The germline CDR1 and CDR2 sequences are MNHEY and SMNVEV (reference sequence). V lost 8 bases to trimming and J lost 0 bases; unmatched junction nucleotides: 8. The CDR3 consists of 18 residues. The DNA for the CDR3 is TGTGCCAGCCGGGGGACTAGCGGGGGGGCCTTTAGCACAGATACGCAGTATTTT. Amino acid sequence: CASRGTSGGAFSTDTQYF.

This clonotype was seen a handful of times. A much larger clone differs by one base, so this may be a read error. The CDR3 DNA follows: TGCAGCGTTGAAGAAAATCTGATACAGGGTCAGGACACTGAAGCTTTCTTT. It yields the protein CSVEENLIQGQDTEAFF. V and J are TRBV29-1 and TRBJ1-1, with D tentatively TRBD1 (6 bases). V was shortened by 0 bases and J by 3 bases, with 20 bases between the two germline ends. The germline CDR1 and CDR2 sequences are SQVTM and ANQGSEA. The CDR3 is 17 residues long.

In its sample, this clonotype was seen many times. The V gene is TRBV4-3, the J gene TRBJ1-2; the D gene is possibly TRBD1 (6 bases). Between the trimmed V and J ends, which lost 5 bases and 2 bases, there was a span of 12 bases. The CDR3 consists of 14 residues. Germline CDR1 and CDR2: LGHNA and YSLEER. The CDR3 spells CASSDGGRNYGYTF. CDR3 sequence (DNA): TGCGCCAGCAGCGACGGGGGCCGAAACTATGGCTACACCTTC.

There are many counts of this clonotype. The V call is TRBV6-2 or TRBV6-3, the J call TRBJ2-7; maybe TRBD2 (5 bases). Per germline, CDR1 MNHEY and CDR2 SVGEGT. The ends were cut back, 6 bases at V and 4 bases at J, with 16 bases in the middle. The CDR3 sequence is 14 residues long. The DNA for the CDR3 is TGTGCCAGCAGCCTGAACGGGAATTCGTACGAGCAGTACTTC. It encodes CASSLNGNSYEQYF.

V is TRBV19 and J is TRBJ2-7, with a possible D match to TRBD2 (5 bases). This CDR3 has 11 residues. The germline V gene encodes CDR1 LNHDA and CDR2 SQIVND (reference sequence). Trimming removed 7 bases from V and 6 bases from J, with 10 bases in between. The CDR3 region is CASIRGSEQYF. The CDR3 nucleotides read TGTGCCAGTATCCGGGGAAGCGAGCAGTACTTC.

The sample holds a few counts of this clonotype. The chain combines TRBV7-9 with TRBJ2-7, with D uncertain. Trimming took off 1 base at V and 2 bases at J, with 12 bases between the two ends. Germline lookup yields CDR1 SEHNR and CDR2 FQNEAQ (reference sequence). CDR3 length: 15 residues. The CDR3 loop is CASSLGAGEAYEQYF. CDR3 nucleotide sequence: TGTGCCAGCAGCTTAGGGGCAGGAGAAGCCTACGAGCAGTACTTC.

This clonotype was recorded once. This clone may be a read error of a much larger clone one base away. This chain joins TRBV20-1 and TRBJ2-1, with 8 nucleotides matching TRBD2. This CDR3 is built from 15 residues. Germline V CDR1 and CDR2: DFQATT, SNEGSKA (reference sequence). In DNA form, the CDR3 reads TGCAGTGCTTTTAGCGGGGTGATATCCTACAATGGGCAGTTCTTC. Protein: CSAFSGVISYNGQFF.

This clonotype was counted at least ten times. The chain is built from TRBV20-1 and TRBJ1-4, with D unclear. Germline CDR1 and CDR2: DFQATT and SNEGSKA (reference sequence). The CDR3 is 15 residues long. Deletions cut 6 bases from V and 8 bases from J, with 22 bases between. This CDR3 is CSAPVLGNSREKLFF. In nucleotides, the CDR3 is TGCAGTGCCCCGGTGCTGGGAAATTCCCGCGAAAAACTGTTTTTT.

In its sample, this clonotype was seen many times. The rearrangement uses TRBV7-2 and TRBJ2-7, with unresolved D. V was trimmed by 3 bases and J by 6 bases, leaving 12 bases between them. The CDR3 runs to 13 residues. Looked up from germline, CDR1 is SGHTA and CDR2 is FQGNSA. The CDR3 DNA sequence: TGTGCCAGCAGCTTGGGGATCTTATCCGAGCAGTACTTC. The encoded protein is CASSLGILSEQYF.

At least ten counts were recorded for this clonotype. The chain is built from TRBV6-5 and TRBJ1-2, with D possibly matching TRBD1 (6 bases). The CDR3 has 14 amino acids. V was shortened by 7 bases and J by 4 bases, with 16 bases between the two germline ends. CDR1 is MNHEY, CDR2 SVGAGI, per germline. CDR3 amino acids: CASTTGSGVYGYTF. CDR3 DNA: TGTGCCAGCACGACGGGTTCAGGGGTCTATGGCTACACCTTC.